This T cell receptor beta chain stems from a study of CD8 T cells in ankylosing spondylitis. V gave up 4 bases and J gave up 2 bases; unmatched junction bases: 6. The V gene's germline CDR1 is SGDLS and CDR2 YYNGEE. The CDR3 runs to 15 residues. The TCR beta libraries were generated through quantitative 5'-RACE incorporating molecular barcodes. TCRdb recomputed calls from the 5' RACE reads with MiXCR, one row per CDR3 protein. The table lists 40,000 or so distinct CDR3 sequences, roughly 2.5% of them singletons. This clonotype was found many times. Its antigen is undetermined. Study conclusions and caveats: Significant enrichment of disease-linked clones was reportedly seen in matched ankylosing spondylitis synovial fluid. Ankylosing spondylitis blood appeared to carry a characteristic TCR beta motif of roughly 8 highly homologous variants.

Sequenced sample: blood, either unsorted or a sorted T cell fraction (not recorded which). The chain employs TRBV9 and TRBJ1-5; 7 nucleotides line up with TRBD1. This receptor was obtained from a male donor with ankylosing spondylitis or in good health (not recorded which). The CDR3 here is CASSRTGDGNQPQHF. In DNA, the CDR3 is TGTGCCAGCAGCCGAACAGGGGACGGCAATCAGCCCCAGCATTTT.